Sequencing of this TCR beta chain was carried out in a study of vaccination and CD4 T cells after COVID-19. On the study more broadly: With a range of 35 to 161, the median interval from diagnosis to drawing post-COVID samples was 85 to 120 days.

The study sequenced cultured CD4+ T cell DNA using the Oncomine TCR Beta short-read assay. Via MiXCR, TCRdb re-called the PCR reads, giving one row per CDR3 protein. The sample lists under 20,000 distinct CDR3 sequences, approximately 45% occurring once. Treatment in this sample: approximately nine-day PBMC culture with coronavirus spike peptide pools or control peptides (ViraFEST assay). About this clonotype: Its antigen remains unidentified.

Per the germline V gene, CDR1 is DFQATT and CDR2 is SNEGSKA (reference sequence). The CDR3 sequence is 11 residues long. The germline V and J ends were trimmed by 6 bases and 3 bases, with 8 bases remaining between them. Sequenced here: CD4+ T cells from blood, cultured in vitro, sampled after SARS-CoV-2 vaccination. The chain recombines TRBV20-1 with TRBJ1-1; no reliable D call. This sequence originates from a human donor who had recovered from COVID-19. In DNA, the CDR3 is TGCAGTGCCGTAAGGGACACTGAAGCTTTCTTT. The encoded protein is CSAVRDTEAFF.